The TCR beta chain under discussion was sequenced for a study of blood T cell repertoires in COVID-19. On the study more broadly: Acute-phase and convalescent COVID-19 samples originated in the United States, Italy and Spain. PBMCs, B-cell-depleted T cells, or T cells were the source of the cDNA or gDNA that made up the material.

Losses at the gene ends were 7 bases for V and 4 bases for J; bases not matched to a gene: 6. The CDR3 spans 15 residues. Per the germline V gene, CDR1 is SNHLY and CDR2 is FYNNEI. Authors' analysis steps: The authors estimated nucleated cell counts from reference gene primer amplification. This table comes from immunoSEQ multiplex PCR, and its TCRdb copy is limited to in-frame clones, with some not included. V and J calls plus clone size are reproduced from that table; the DNA served to infer D and trimming. The data show about 200,000 clones, under 90% seen once. This receptor was taken from a man aged 60 to 75 with acute or convalescent COVID-19. The V call is TRBV2, the J call TRBJ2-3; 12 positions agree with TRBD2. The specimen sequenced was peripheral blood. The CDR3 here is CASTVLAGGADTQYF. The CDR3 coding sequence is TGTGCCAGCACCGTACTAGCGGGGGGCGCAGATACGCAGTATTTT.